This T cell receptor (beta chain) was documented in a study of T cell changes during pregnancy in multiple sclerosis. The data were produced by immunoSEQ multiplex PCR, yet TCRdb's version contains in-frame clones alone and is incomplete. The profile shows approximately 58,000 clones, roughly 89% of them singletons. This CDR3 is 16 amino acids long. The germline gives CDR1 LNHDA, CDR2 SQIVND (reference sequence). The germline V and J ends were trimmed by 8 bases and 4 bases, with 21 bases remaining between them. The chain is built from TRBV19 and TRBJ1-5; D is unclear. Sample: peripheral blood, taken in the second trimester of pregnancy. This TCR came from a female donor with multiple sclerosis, enrolled in a pregnancy study. CDR3 in DNA: TGTGCCAGTTCCTCCTCGGAACTGAGGGTGAATCAGCCCCAGCATTTT. Translating gives CASSSSELRVNQPQHF. The whole variable domain, filled in from reference TRBV19 and TRBJ1-5, reads DGGITQSPKYLFRKEGQNVTLSCEQNLNHDAMYWYRQDPGQGLRLIYYSQIVNDFQKGDIAEGYSVSREKKESFPLTVTSAQKNPTAFYLCASSSSELRVNQPQHFGDGTRLSIL.